This T cell receptor (beta chain) came from a study of neurological immune-mediated disorders. About this clonotype: No antigen is known for it. The junction departs from germline at one end; a sequencing error may be responsible.

The cDNA was produced through 5'RACE with 10-nucleotide random UMIs. TCRdb re-derived calls from the 5' RACE reads in MiXCR, one entry per CDR3 protein. This sample yields roughly 55,000 distinct CDR3 sequences, of which roughly 15% are seen a single time; roughly 4.4% belongs to the top ten. The CDR3 is 15 amino acids. The germline V gene has CDR1 SEHNR and CDR2 FQNEAQ (reference sequence). Study findings and constraints: Sharing of CDR3 amino acid sequences among expanded clones across subjects was absent, suggesting private repertoires in all groups.

From 2 million PBMCs stored at -80 C, the unsorted libraries were generated. The sequence was obtained from a man aged 55 to 70 in good health. This rearrangement joins TRBV7-9 to TRBJ2-5, with 8 positions matching TRBD1. Sample: PBMCs. The CDR3 spells CASSYRGTGPETQYF. The CDR3 bases are TGTGCCAGCAGCTACAGAGGGACAGGCCCAGAGACCCAATACTTC.